This T cell receptor (beta chain) appears in the sequencing data of a study of T cells after yellow fever vaccination. This clonotype was counted at least ten times. The germline V gene encodes CDR1 SGDLS and CDR2 YYNGEE. V was cut by 3 bases and J by 6 bases, with 13 bases left in between. The CDR3 consists of 14 residues. MiXCR was run by TCRdb on the 5' RACE reads, yielding one entry per CDR3 protein. The sample holds around 30,000 distinct CDR3 sequences, 6.3% seen once. The V gene is TRBV9, the J gene TRBJ2-1; no reliable D call. The TCR originated in a man aged 25-40 years who received the YFV17D yellow fever vaccine. Sequenced here: PBMCs, either bulk or a sorted T-cell subset (CD4+, CD8+, memory, or dextramer-sorted; not recorded which), sampled on the day of the yellow fever booster vaccination. Written as DNA, the CDR3 is TGTGCCAGCAGCGCTCACCCAGTGCCCAATGAGCAGTTCTTC. Protein product: CASSAHPVPNEQFF.